The 20 T cell receptor beta chains presented below share a single source sample, sequenced in a study of T-cell reconstitution after alpha-beta-depleted transplantation in children. A TCRbeta library incorporating unique molecular identifiers was prepared. TCRdb itself ran the PCR reads through MiXCR, one entry per CDR3 protein. The sample comprises 500,000 to 600,000 distinct CDR3 sequences, roughly 30% of which are singletons, and around a third rests with the top ten. The material sequenced was PBMCs, taken before TCRalphabeta/CD19-depleted stem cell transplant. These receptors all come from a boy under two years old with Wiskott-Aldrich syndrome, due to receive a stem cell transplant.

This clonotype was observed a single time. The J gene is TRBJ2-3, the V gene TRBV12-3 or TRBV12-4; D possibly matches TRBD1 or TRBD2 (6 bases each). V lost 7 bases and J lost 5, with 19 bases in between. The CDR3 covers 15 residues. The CDR3 nucleotides are TGTGCCAGCACCCTAGGGGGAGGAATTAGAGATACGCAGTATTTT. Residues: CASTLGGGIRDTQYF.

The chain combines TRBV5-1 with TRBJ2-3; 11 bases line up with TRBD1. The CDR3 has 16 amino acids. V trimming: 0 bases; J trimming: 10 bases; junction bases outside the gene matches: 10. The germline V gene has CDR1 SGHRS and CDR2 YFSETQ. This chain's CDR3 is CASSLEWTGGGLAQYF. CDR3 DNA: TGCGCCAGCAGCTTGGAATGGACAGGGGGCGGATTGGCGCAGTATTTT.

V and J are TRBV5-1 and TRBJ2-7, with 12 bases identical to TRBD2. The CDR3 extends over 15 amino acids. The ends lost 2 bases at V and 9 bases at J; junction bases unmatched: 9. Looked up from germline, CDR1 is SGHRS and CDR2 is YFSETQ. In DNA, the CDR3 is TGCGCCAGCAGCTTTAAGACTAGCGGGAGCGTCAGGCAGTACTTC. This encodes CASSFKTSGSVRQYF.

The J gene is TRBJ1-5, the V gene TRBV21-1. TRBV21-1 is a documented pseudogene. The CDR3 is 18 residues long. CDR3 residues: CASSKRGTATYSNQPQHF. Written as DNA, the CDR3 is TGTGCCAGCAGCAAGCGAGGGACCGCGACTTATAGCAATCAGCCCCAGCATTTT.

The gene calls are TRBV6-2 or TRBV6-3 and TRBJ2-7, with TRBD2 matching over 10 bases. Germline V gene sequence: CDR1 MNHEY, CDR2 SVGEGT. The CDR3 is 14 residues long. Trimming cost V 5 bases and J 5 bases; bases outside gene matches: 6. The CDR3 nucleotides are TGTGCCAGCAGTCCACTAGCGGGAACGGACGAGCAGTACTTC. Translated, it gives CASSPLAGTDEQYF.

The chain is built from TRBV5-1 and TRBJ1-2; 7 bases fit TRBD1. V trimming: 0 bases; J trimming: 4 bases; junction bases outside the gene matches: 12. This CDR3 comprises 17 residues. Germline CDR1 reads SGHRS; CDR2 reads YFSETQ. This CDR3 is CASSLDGYRDRVYGYTF. The CDR3 nucleotides are TGCGCCAGCAGCTTGGACGGCTACCGGGACAGAGTCTATGGCTACACCTTC.

This clonotype was seen repeatedly, ten times or more. The chain employs TRBV5-1 and TRBJ1-4; D possibly corresponds to TRBD1 (6 bases). The ends were cut back, 4 bases at V and 5 bases at J, with 18 bases in the middle. From germline, CDR1 is SGHRS and CDR2 YFSETQ. The CDR3 has 16 residues. CDR3 in amino acids: CASSREQGGRNEKLFF. The CDR3 coding sequence is TGCGCCAGCAGCCGTGAACAGGGCGGAAGGAATGAAAAACTGTTTTTT.

This chain uses TRBV30 with TRBJ2-7, with D unclear. This CDR3 spans 11 amino acids. Germline CDR1 is GTSNPN and CDR2 is SVGIG (reference sequence). V gave up 5 bases and J gave up 5 bases, with 10 bases separating them. CDR3 DNA sequence: TGTGCCTGGGGCGGAATCGACGAGCAGTACTTC. The encoded protein is CAWGGIDEQYF.

This clonotype came up a few times. The chain has TRBV27 and TRBJ2-1; 7 bases line up with TRBD1. Trimming took 1 base from V and 6 from J; bases not matched to a gene: 12. The germline gives CDR1 MNHEY, CDR2 SMNVEV (reference sequence). CDR3 length: 17 residues. CDR3 in DNA: TGTGCCAGCAGTTTATGGGCGAGACAGGGCCACGCCAATGAGCAGTTCTTC. Translating it yields CASSLWARQGHANEQFF.

This chain connects TRBV20-1 to TRBJ1-5, with no clear D. The CDR3 sequence is 13 residues long. V was shortened by 1 base and J by 4 bases, with 8 bases between the two germline ends. The V gene's germline CDR1 is DFQATT and CDR2 SNEGSKA (reference sequence). CDR3 region: CSARGLENQPQHF. CDR3 DNA: TGCAGTGCTAGAGGTCTTGAGAATCAGCCCCAGCATTTT.

There are a few counts of this clonotype. The gene calls are TRBV19 and TRBJ2-1, with D tentatively TRBD1 or TRBD2 (5 bases each). Germline assignment: CDR1 LNHDA and CDR2 SQIVND (reference sequence). V dropped 6 bases and J dropped 9 bases, with 18 bases sitting between them. This CDR3 is 14 amino acids long. CDR3 amino acids: CASSGTLSLGEQFF. CDR3 in DNA: TGTGCCAGTAGCGGGACGCTCTCGCTGGGTGAGCAGTTCTTC.

This rearrangement joins TRBV20-1 to TRBJ2-7; D is possibly TRBD1 (6 bases). Germline V CDR1 and CDR2: DFQATT, SNEGSKA (reference sequence). This CDR3 contains 14 residues. V lost 1 base and J lost 5, with 15 bases in between. Here the CDR3 reads CSARVVGQTDEQYF. The CDR3, as DNA: TGCAGTGCTAGAGTAGTAGGACAGACGGACGAGCAGTACTTC.

J is TRBJ1-2 and V is TRBV30; unclear D gene. CDR1 GTSNPN and CDR2 SVGIG come from the germline V gene (reference sequence). This CDR3 has 11 amino acids. V was cut by 2 bases and J by 5 bases, with 6 bases left in between. Here the CDR3 reads CAWSIGYGYTF. In DNA form, the CDR3 reads TGTGCCTGGAGTATTGGGTATGGCTACACCTTC.

This clonotype was recorded a few times. V and J are TRBV12-3 or TRBV12-4 and TRBJ1-1; TRBD1 matches at 8 bases. Unmatched junction bases numbered 7, after V lost 3 bases and J lost 1 base. There are 16 residues in the CDR3. Written as DNA, the CDR3 is TGTGCCAGCAGTTTCCGGACAGGGTCTGGGAACACTGAAGCTTTCTTT. Translation gives CASSFRTGSGNTEAFF.

The chain has TRBV5-1 and TRBJ2-1; TRBD2 matches at 9 bases. The trim removed 4 bases at V and 6 bases at J, leaving 11 bases unmatched. Germline CDR1 is SGHRS and CDR2 is YFSETQ. The CDR3 consists of 16 residues. This CDR3 reads CASSPGGLAGFNEQFF. CDR3 sequence (DNA): TGCGCCAGCAGCCCTGGAGGCCTAGCGGGATTCAATGAGCAGTTCTTC.

On this clonotype: A junction end diverges from the germline sequence, so it may reflect a read error. The chain has TRBV5-1 and TRBJ2-1, with 11 bases that match TRBD2. Germline-derived CDR1 and CDR2 are SGHRS and YFSETQ. The CDR3 runs to 20 residues. The CDR3 is CATSLAPPGLAASTYNEQFF. The CDR3 bases are TGCGCCACCAGCTTGGCGCCCCCGGGACTAGCGGCTTCCACCTACAATGAGCAGTTCTTC. Drawing the rest from reference TRBV5-1 and TRBJ2-1, the complete variable domain is KAGVTQTPRYLIKTRGQQVTLSCSPISGHRSVSWYQQTPGQGLQFLFEYFSETQRNKGNFPGRFSGRQFSNSRSEMNVSTLELGDSALYLCATSLAPPGLAASTYNEQFFGPGTRLTVL.

This clonotype was counted a single time. A much bigger clone sits one base away, suggesting this may be a read error. The CDR3 loop reads CASSSDPDTQYF. CDR3 nucleotide sequence: TGCGCCAGCAGCTCCGACCCAGATACGCAGTATTTT. The rearrangement uses TRBV5-1 and TRBJ2-3; D not certain. V was cut by 3 bases and J by 4 bases, with 6 bases left in between. This CDR3 has 12 residues. The germline V gene has CDR1 SGHRS and CDR2 YFSETQ.

This clonotype has just a few counts. V gene TRBV11-2 combines with J gene TRBJ2-7; no clear D. Germline lookup yields CDR1 SGHAT and CDR2 FQNNGV. Trimming took off 4 bases at V and 6 bases at J, with 7 bases between the two ends. The CDR3 runs 11 residues. CDR3: CASSSRAEQYF. The CDR3 DNA reads TGTGCCAGCAGCTCTCGTGCCGAGCAGTACTTC.

V gene TRBV27 combines with J gene TRBJ2-3; D is unclear. V gave up 6 bases and J gave up 1 base, with 14 bases separating them. This CDR3 is built from 15 residues. Germline CDR1 and CDR2: MNHEY and SMNVEV (reference sequence). The CDR3, as DNA: TGTGCCAGCAGGAAAAAAGCCTGGGGCACAGATACGCAGTATTTT. Translated, it gives CASRKKAWGTDTQYF.

The rearrangement links TRBV27 to TRBJ1-1; possibly TRBD1 for D (5 bases). With 7 bases removed from V and 8 bases from J, the gap between germline ends came to 14 bases. This CDR3 is 12 amino acids long. Germline loops: CDR1 MNHEY, CDR2 SMNVEV (reference sequence). CDR3 sequence reads: CASKTGGAEAFF. The CDR3 nucleotides are TGTGCCAGCAAGACCGGGGGTGCGGAAGCTTTCTTT.